Listed here are 20 T cell receptor beta chains from one sample, sequenced in a study of blood T cell repertoires in COVID-19 (TCRdb year 2020). Receptors were amplified or captured by the immunoSEQ multiplex PCR assay. TCRdb obtained this table from immuneACCESS and retained in-frame rearrangements with V and J assigned. These tables miss some clones; where compared with another copy, unresolved V genes account for less than half of the shortfall, and the remainder is unexplained. The sample table contains under 200,000 clones; only one count was recorded for about 84% of them. The ten largest account for about 6% of the sample. The sequencing input was PBMCs or T cells enriched from blood (not recorded which). These receptors all come from a woman aged 40 to 49 with acute COVID-19.

This chain uses TRBV21-1 with TRBJ2-1; the D call TRBD2 from the table was never checked on the DNA. TRBV21-1 is a known pseudogene. CDR3 size: 19 residues. CDR3 sequence (DNA): TGTGCCAGCAGCAAAGTGGGGACTGTTAGCGGGACAACTCACAATGAGCAGTTCTTC. Encoded protein: CASSKVGTVSGTTHNEQFF.

This clone was counted only a few times. Germline and junction disagree at one end, which may indicate a read error. This chain uses TRBV6-5 with TRBJ2-3, with 8 bases identical to TRBD1. The CDR3 sequence is 16 residues long. Germline V gene sequence: CDR1 MNHEY, CDR2 SVGAGI. The CDR3 region is CASIYSYGQGQDTQYF. In DNA form, the CDR3 reads TGTGCCAGCATTTACTCCTATGGACAGGGTCAAGATACGCAGTATTTT.

The chain carries TRBV28 and TRBJ1-2; TRBD1 is a possible D gene (5 bases). The germline gives CDR1 MDHEN, CDR2 SYDVKM. V was trimmed by 8 bases and J by 4 bases, leaving 11 bases between them. The CDR3 loop spans 12 amino acids. CDR3: CASSPGVYGYTF. CDR3 nucleotides: TGTGCCAGCTCTCCGGGGGTCTATGGCTACACCTTC.

The chain is built from TRBV24-1 and TRBJ2-1; 8 bases are shared with TRBD2. Germline V CDR1 and CDR2: KGHDR, SFDVKD. The length of the CDR3 is 16 residues. V was clipped by 4 bases and J by 0 bases; unmatched bases: 4. This CDR3 is CATSDRSGSSYNEQFF. CDR3 sequence (DNA): TGTGCCACCAGTGACAGAAGCGGGAGCTCCTACAATGAGCAGTTCTTC.

The chain couples TRBV5-6 to TRBJ1-2; tentatively, D is TRBD1 (5 bases). CDR3 size: 16 residues. CDR1 is SGHDT, CDR2 YYEEEE, per germline. V was pared by 4 bases and J by 5 bases, with 21 bases between. The CDR3 DNA reads TGTGCCAGCAGCCGACACATAACAGGAGGAGGGTATGGCTACACCTTC. It yields the protein CASSRHITGGGYGYTF.

In its sample, this clone was seen a few times. V usage is TRBV21-1 and J usage is TRBJ2-7; the DNA was not compared with TRBD2, the D call given in the table. TRBV21-1 is reported as a pseudogene. The CDR3 length is 14 residues. CDR3 nucleotide sequence: TGTGCCAGCAGCAAAGAAGGAACTAACTACGAGCAGTACGTC. Amino acid sequence: CASSKEGTNYEQYV.

The chain combines TRBV30 with TRBJ1-1, with D unclear. CDR1 and CDR2 from the germline V gene are GTSNPN and SVGIG (reference sequence). CDR3 length equals 11 residues. Trimming took 6 bases from V and 10 from J, leaving 15 bases between them. CDR3 DNA: TGTGCCTGCATGGAAGGAGTGGGAGCTTTCTTT. It yields the protein CACMEGVGAFF.

The CDR3 protein is CASSRRGGRANLGANYGYTF. Here the CDR3 DNA reads TGTGCCAGCAGTAGGAGGGGAGGCAGGGCGAACCTCGGCGCTAACTATGGCTACACCTTC. This rearrangement joins TRBV27 to TRBJ1-2; a weak D match, TRBD1 (5 bases). V shed 5 bases and J shed 0 bases, with 28 bases lying between them. The CDR3 is 20 residues long. Germline V gives CDR1 MNHEY, CDR2 SMNVEV (reference sequence).

The chain joins TRBV7-2 to TRBJ1-2; possible D gene TRBD1, 5 bases. The CDR3 is 14 residues long. CDR1 is SGHTA and CDR2 is FQGNSA in the germline V gene. V lost 4 bases to trimming and J lost 1 base, with 10 bases between them. DNA of the CDR3: TGTGCCAGCAGCTCCGACAGCCATAACTATGGCTACACCTTC. Its translation: CASSSDSHNYGYTF.

This clone was counted between two and nine times. This rearrangement joins TRBV12-2 to TRBJ2-2; the DNA was not used to check the table's D call, TRBD2. TRBV12-2 is described as a pseudogene. The CDR3 has 17 amino acids. The CDR3 loop reads CASRFFWSSGNTGELFF. CDR3 bases: TGTGCAAGTCGCTTCTTTTGGTCTAGCGGGAACACCGGGGAGCTGTTTTTT.

The CDR3 DNA reads as TGTGCCACCAGCACCGGGACTAACTACGAGCAGTACTTC. Translating it yields CATSTGTNYEQYF. The V and J genes are TRBV15 and TRBJ2-7; 7 positions match TRBD2. CDR1 LNHNV and CDR2 YYDKDF come from the germline V gene (reference sequence). The CDR3 totals 13 residues. Germline trimming cut 4 bases from V and 3 bases from J; bases unmatched to any gene: 3.

The genes are TRBV7-3 and TRBJ2-2; 9 positions agree with TRBD1. Germline trimming cut 3 bases from V and 7 bases from J; bases unmatched to any gene: 12. This CDR3 is 17 amino acids long. Germline values: CDR1 SGHTA, CDR2 FQGTGA. The CDR3 coding sequence is TGTGCCAGCAGCTTTTCCTCGACAGGGGGTATGGGCGGGGAGCTGTTTTTT. Residues: CASSFSSTGGMGGELFF.

This clone is a singleton in its sample. The rearrangement uses TRBV24-1 and TRBJ2-5, with unresolved D. The CDR3 loop spans 14 amino acids. Germline assignment: CDR1 KGHDR and CDR2 SFDVKD. V was trimmed by 3 bases and J by 2 bases, leaving 9 bases between them. The chain's CDR3 is CATSDRQVQETQYF. In DNA, the CDR3 is TGTGCCACCAGTGATAGGCAGGTTCAAGAGACCCAGTACTTC.

The chain combines TRBV5-1 with TRBJ2-1, with D perhaps TRBD1 (8 bases). The V gene's germline CDR1 is SGHRS and CDR2 YFSETQ. CDR3 length: 15 residues. Trimming shortened V by 6 bases and J by 2 bases, and 15 bases separated the two germline ends. The CDR3 loop is CASTSGTGAYNEQFF. In nucleotides, the CDR3 is TGCGCCAGCACAAGCGGGACAGGAGCCTACAATGAGCAGTTCTTC.

This clone was seen a handful of times. The chain joins TRBV24-1 to TRBJ2-1, with D unresolved. The germline CDR1 and CDR2 sequences are KGHDR and SFDVKD. The CDR3 has 15 amino acids. V lost 2 bases and J lost 0, with 7 bases in between. In nucleotides, the CDR3 is TGTGCCACCAGTGATTCTACCTTCTCCTACAATGAGCAGTTCTTC. The encoded protein is CATSDSTFSYNEQFF.

CDR3 in DNA: TGCAGCGTTGAAGATCAGGTCCGACGGGATACGCAGTATTTT. This sequence encodes CSVEDQVRRDTQYF. The J gene is TRBJ2-3, the V gene TRBV29-1, with no clear D. Trimming pared 0 bases from V and 6 bases from J, leaving 13 bases between. The CDR3 is 14 amino acids. Germline CDR1 is SQVTM and CDR2 is ANQGSEA.

This clone showed up just a few times. The chain carries TRBV5-4 and TRBJ2-5, with 9 positions matching TRBD1. Germline-derived CDR1 and CDR2 are SGHNT and YYREEE (reference sequence). V lost 4 bases and J lost 8; bases outside the gene matches: 9. The CDR3 is made up of 14 amino acids. The CDR3 DNA is TGTGCCAGCAGCCCACCGGGACAGGGTGTCACCCAGTACTTC. This codes for CASSPPGQGVTQYF.

The chain couples TRBV19 to TRBJ2-7; 15 nucleotides agree with TRBD2. Per germline, CDR1 LNHDA and CDR2 SQIVND (reference sequence). CDR3 length: 23 amino acids. V was clipped by 2 bases and J by 3 bases; unmatched bases: 23. Here the CDR3 reads CASSIHRDIRDPGLAGGYYEQYV. The CDR3 DNA reads TGTGCCAGTAGTATACACCGGGACATCCGGGACCCGGGACTAGCGGGAGGATACTACGAGCAGTACGTC.

The chain joins TRBV24-1 to TRBJ2-3; 11 positions match TRBD1. Germline CDR1 and CDR2: KGHDR and SFDVKD. The CDR3 is 15 residues long. The J segment lost 3 bases and the V segment lost 7 bases, leaving 5 bases of the junction unmatched. The CDR3 here is CATSAGTGGTDTQYF. The CDR3 nucleotides read TGTGCCACCAGCGCCGGGACAGGGGGGACAGATACGCAGTATTTT.

The chain uses TRBV20-1 and TRBJ1-1, with a weak D call TRBD1 (6 bases). CDR1 DFQATT and CDR2 SNEGSKA come from the germline V gene (reference sequence). This CDR3 comprises 15 residues. V gave up 3 bases and J gave up 0 bases, with 14 bases separating them. For the CDR3, the DNA is TGCAGTGCTAGTGCGGGGGGCACCGTGAACACTGAAGCTTTCTTT. Translating gives CSASAGGTVNTEAFF.